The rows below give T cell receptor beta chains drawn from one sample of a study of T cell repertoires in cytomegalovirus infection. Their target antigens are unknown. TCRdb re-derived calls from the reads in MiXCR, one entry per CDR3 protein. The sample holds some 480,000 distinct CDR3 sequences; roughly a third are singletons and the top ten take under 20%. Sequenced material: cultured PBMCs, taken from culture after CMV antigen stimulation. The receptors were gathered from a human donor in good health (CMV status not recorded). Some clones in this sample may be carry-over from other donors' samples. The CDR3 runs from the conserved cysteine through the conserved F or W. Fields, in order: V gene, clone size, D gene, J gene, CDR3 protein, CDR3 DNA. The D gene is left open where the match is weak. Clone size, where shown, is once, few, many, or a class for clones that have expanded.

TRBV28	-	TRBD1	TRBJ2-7	CASSPGQGSGEQYF	TGTGCCAGCAGTCCGGGACAGGGGAGTGGGGAGCAGTACTTC
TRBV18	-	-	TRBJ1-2	CASSPDVDYGYTF	TGTGCCAGCTCACCAGACGTAGACTATGGCTACACCTTC
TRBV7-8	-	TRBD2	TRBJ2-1	CASSLGSAGGYNEQFF	TGTGCCAGCAGCTTAGGGTCTGCGGGAGGGTACAATGAGCAGTTCTTC
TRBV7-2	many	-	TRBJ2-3	CASSLRSGRPTDTQYF	TGTGCCAGCAGCTTGAGGAGCGGGCGTCCCACAGATACGCAGTATTTT
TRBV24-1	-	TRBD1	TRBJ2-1	CATSDMTGGEGGRSNNEQFF	TGTGCCACCAGTGATATGACAGGGGGCGAGGGTGGACGGAGCAACAATGAGCAGTTCTTC
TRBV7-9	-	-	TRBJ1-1	CASSPEGGTEAFF	TGTGCCAGCAGCCCGGAGGGGGGCACTGAAGCTTTCTTT
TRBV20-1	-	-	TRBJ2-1	CSARINNEQFF	TGCAGTGCTAGAATTAACAATGAGCAGTTCTTC
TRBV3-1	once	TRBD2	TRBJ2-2	CASSQGGTSSGELFF	TGTGCCAGCAGCCAAGGAGGGACTAGCTCCGGGGAGCTGTTTTTT
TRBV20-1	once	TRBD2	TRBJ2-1	CSARADGRAYYNEQFF	TGCAGTGCTAGAGCTGACGGGAGGGCTTACTACAATGAGCAGTTCTTC
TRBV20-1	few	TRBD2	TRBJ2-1	CSASKIAGPYYEQFF	TGCAGTGCTAGCAAAATAGCGGGACCCTACTATGAGCAGTTCTTC
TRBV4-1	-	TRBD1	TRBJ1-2	CASSLRQGGNYGYTF	TGCGCCAGCAGCCTTCGACAGGGGGGTAACTATGGCTACACCTTC
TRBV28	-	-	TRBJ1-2	CASSLSRAAGAF	TGTGCCAGCAGTCTCTCGAGGGCGGCGGGCGCCTTC
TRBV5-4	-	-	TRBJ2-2	CGSSQGLRTGELFF	TGTGGCAGCAGCCAGGGACTTCGCACCGGGGAGCTGTTTTTT
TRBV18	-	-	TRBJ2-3	CASSPTLTDTQYF	TGTGCCAGCTCACCTACGCTCACAGATACGCAGTATTTT
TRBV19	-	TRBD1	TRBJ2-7	CASSMTGNEQYF	TGTGCCAGTAGTATGACAGGGAACGAGCAGTACTTC
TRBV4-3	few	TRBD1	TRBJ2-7	CASSQDPSGTGTYEQYF	TGCGCCAGCAGCCAAGATCCTTCCGGGACAGGGACCTACGAGCAGTACTTC
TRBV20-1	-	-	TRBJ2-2	CSAKTPNTGELFF	TGCAGTGCTAAGACTCCCAACACCGGGGAGCTGTTTTTT
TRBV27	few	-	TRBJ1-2	CASSSGTEGYLNYGYTF	TGTGCCAGCAGTTCGGGGACGGAAGGTTACCTTAACTATGGCTACACCTTC
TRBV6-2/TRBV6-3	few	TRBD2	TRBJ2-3	CASSAPMTSGKDTQYF	TGTGCCAGCAGTGCCCCCATGACTAGCGGAAAGGATACGCAGTATTTT
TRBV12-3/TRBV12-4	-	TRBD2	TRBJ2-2	CASSFRGVHTGELFF	TGTGCCAGCAGTTTTCGGGGGGTTCACACCGGGGAGCTGTTTTTT
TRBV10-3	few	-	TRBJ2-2	CAIKGSGELFF	TGTGCCATCAAGGGGTCCGGGGAGCTGTTTTTT
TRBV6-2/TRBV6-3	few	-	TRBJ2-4	CASSGPRTDLNLAKNIQYF	TGTGCCAGCAGCGGACCGAGGACGGACCTAAACCTAGCCAAAAACATTCAGTACTTC
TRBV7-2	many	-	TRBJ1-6	CASSQKWLRDNSPLHF	TGTGCCAGCAGCCAAAAGTGGCTGCGTGATAATTCACCCCTCCACTTT
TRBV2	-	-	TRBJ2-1	CASSDRGAVSSYNEQFF	TGTGCCAGCAGTGATAGGGGAGCGGTGAGCTCCTACAATGAGCAGTTCTTC
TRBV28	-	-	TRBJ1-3	CASSLDQYSGNTIYF	TGTGCCAGCAGTTTAGACCAGTACTCTGGAAACACCATATATTTT
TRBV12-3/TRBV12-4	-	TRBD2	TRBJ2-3	CASSFRLAGDTQYF	TGTGCCAGCAGTTTCCGGCTAGCGGGGGATACGCAGTATTTT
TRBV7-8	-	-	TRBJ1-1	CASSFMRNTEAFF	TGTGCCAGCAGCTTCATGAGGAACACTGAAGCTTTCTTT
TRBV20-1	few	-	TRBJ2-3	CSAIPISGSTDTQYF	TGCAGTGCCATTCCCATCAGCGGAAGCACAGATACGCAGTATTTT
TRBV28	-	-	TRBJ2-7	CASSFPGFDEQYF	TGTGCCAGCAGTTTCCCAGGGTTCGACGAGCAGTACTTC
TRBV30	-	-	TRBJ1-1	CAWSPIGGEAFF	TGTGCCTGGAGCCCTATTGGCGGGGAAGCTTTCTTT
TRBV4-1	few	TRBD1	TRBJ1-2	CASSQMGQASYGYTF	TGCGCCAGCAGCCAAATGGGACAGGCAAGCTATGGCTACACCTTC
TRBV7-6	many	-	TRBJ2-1	CASSVVVASNEQFF	TGTGCCAGCAGTGTTGTGGTAGCGAGCAATGAGCAGTTCTTC
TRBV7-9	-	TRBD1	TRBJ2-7	CASSAPGTGKLEQYF	TGTGCCAGCAGCGCTCCCGGGACAGGGAAGCTCGAGCAGTACTTC
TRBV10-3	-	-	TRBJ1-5	CAISDSNQPQHF	TGTGCCATCAGTGACAGCAATCAGCCCCAGCATTTT
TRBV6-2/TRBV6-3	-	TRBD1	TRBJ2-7	CASSFGRDRLSYEQYF	TGTGCCAGCAGTTTTGGCCGGGACAGATTATCCTACGAGCAGTACTTC
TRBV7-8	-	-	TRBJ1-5	CASSLAPGSINQPQHF	TGTGCCAGCAGCTTAGCGCCGGGGTCGATCAATCAGCCCCAGCATTTT
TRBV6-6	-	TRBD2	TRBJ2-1	CASSYSRLAGMVEQFF	TGTGCCAGCAGTTACTCGAGACTAGCGGGAATGGTTGAGCAGTTCTTC
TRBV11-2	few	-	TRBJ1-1	CASSLQGPAEAFF	TGTGCCAGCAGCTTACAGGGTCCAGCTGAAGCTTTCTTT
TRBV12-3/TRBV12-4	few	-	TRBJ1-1	CASSWSTQGAAEAFF	TGTGCCAGCAGTTGGAGTACCCAGGGAGCCGCTGAAGCTTTCTTT
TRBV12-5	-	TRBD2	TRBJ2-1	CASGPGTSIIDNEQFF	TGTGCTAGTGGTCCCGGGACTAGTATCATCGACAATGAGCAGTTCTTC
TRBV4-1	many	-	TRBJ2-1	CASSHALKDEQFF	TGCGCCAGCAGCCATGCCTTAAAGGATGAGCAGTTCTTC
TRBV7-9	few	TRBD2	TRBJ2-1	CASSSAGTTYNEQFF	TGTGCCAGCAGCTCAGCCGGGACTACCTACAATGAGCAGTTCTTC
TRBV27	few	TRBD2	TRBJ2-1	CASSTRDYSYNEQFF	TGTGCCAGCAGTACCCGGGACTACTCCTACAATGAGCAGTTCTTC